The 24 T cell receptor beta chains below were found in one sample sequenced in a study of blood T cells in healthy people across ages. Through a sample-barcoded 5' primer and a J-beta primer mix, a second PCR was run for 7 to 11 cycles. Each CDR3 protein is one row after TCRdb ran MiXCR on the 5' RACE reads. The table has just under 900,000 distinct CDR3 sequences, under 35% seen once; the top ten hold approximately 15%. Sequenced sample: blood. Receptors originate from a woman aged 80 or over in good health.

CDR3 region: CASVRSGTGGRGQETQYF. The CDR3 nucleotides read TGTGCTAGTGTCCGATCCGGGACAGGGGGAAGGGGCCAAGAGACCCAGTACTTC. The chain uses TRBV12-5 and TRBJ2-5; 11 bases are shared with TRBD1. The V segment lost 7 bases and the J segment 1 base; nucleotides outside the gene matches: 14. The CDR3 has 18 residues. The germline V gene encodes CDR1 LGHNT and CDR2 FRNRAP.

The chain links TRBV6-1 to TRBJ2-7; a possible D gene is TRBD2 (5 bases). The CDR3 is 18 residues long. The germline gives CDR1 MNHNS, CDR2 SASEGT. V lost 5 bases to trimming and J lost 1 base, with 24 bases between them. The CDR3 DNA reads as TGTGCCAGCAGTCGGACTGGCGAGTTCCTCGGGGTGTCCTACGAGCAGTACTTC. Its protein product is CASSRTGEFLGVSYEQYF.

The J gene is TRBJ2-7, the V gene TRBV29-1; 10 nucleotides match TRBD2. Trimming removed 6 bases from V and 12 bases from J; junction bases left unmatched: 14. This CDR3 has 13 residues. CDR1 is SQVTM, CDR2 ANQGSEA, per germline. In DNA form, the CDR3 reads TGCAGCGTGGGGACTAGCGAAGCCTACGAGTGGTACTTC. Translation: CSVGTSEAYEWYF.

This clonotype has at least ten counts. The CDR3 sequence: CASSLAPTGQETQYF. CDR3 nucleotide sequence: TGCGCCAGCAGCTTGGCCCCCACCGGGCAAGAGACCCAGTACTTC. The chain recombines TRBV5-1 with TRBJ2-5; D is undetermined. The ends were cut back, 0 bases at V and 2 bases at J, with 11 bases in the middle. Germline loops: CDR1 SGHRS, CDR2 YFSETQ. This CDR3 is built from 15 residues.

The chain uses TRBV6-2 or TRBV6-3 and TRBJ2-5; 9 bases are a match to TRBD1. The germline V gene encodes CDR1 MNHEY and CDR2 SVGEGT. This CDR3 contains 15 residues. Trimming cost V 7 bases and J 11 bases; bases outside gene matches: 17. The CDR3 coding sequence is TGTGCCAGCATCCCACTCGGGACAGGGCGAAATGAGCAGTACTTC. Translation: CASIPLGTGRNEQYF.

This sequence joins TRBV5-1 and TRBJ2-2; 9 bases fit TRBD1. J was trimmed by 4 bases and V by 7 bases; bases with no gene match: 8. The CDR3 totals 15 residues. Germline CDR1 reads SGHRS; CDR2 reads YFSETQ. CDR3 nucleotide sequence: TGCGCCAGCCAGGGACAGGGAAAGGGCACCGGGGAGCTGTTTTTT. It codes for CASQGQGKGTGELFF.

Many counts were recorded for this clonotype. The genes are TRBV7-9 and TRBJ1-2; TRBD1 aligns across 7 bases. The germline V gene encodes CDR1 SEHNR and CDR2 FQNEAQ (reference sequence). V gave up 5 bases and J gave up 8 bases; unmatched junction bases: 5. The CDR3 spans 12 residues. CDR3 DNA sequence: TGTGCCAGCAGCCCCAGGGGGGGGGGCTACACCTTC. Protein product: CASSPRGGGYTF.

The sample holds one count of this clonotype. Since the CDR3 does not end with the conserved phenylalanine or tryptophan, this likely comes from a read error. The CDR3 protein is CASSLMSSRQETQYL. The CDR3 coding sequence is TGCGCCAGCAGCTTGATGTCTAGTCGGCAAGAGACCCAGTACTTA. This rearrangement joins TRBV5-1 to TRBJ2-5; D unresolved. Trimming shortened V by 1 base and J by 2 bases, and 12 bases separated the two germline ends. The germline gives CDR1 SGHRS, CDR2 YFSETQ. This CDR3 comprises 15 residues.

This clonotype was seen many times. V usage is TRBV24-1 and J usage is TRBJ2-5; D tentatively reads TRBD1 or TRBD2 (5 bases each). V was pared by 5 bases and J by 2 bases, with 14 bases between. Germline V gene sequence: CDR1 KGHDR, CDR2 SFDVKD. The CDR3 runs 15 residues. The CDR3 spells CATSGTRDPQETQYF. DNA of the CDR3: TGTGCCACCAGTGGCACCCGGGACCCTCAAGAGACCCAGTACTTC.

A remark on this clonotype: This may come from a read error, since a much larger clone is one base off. The CDR3 protein is CTSSLWGDNEQFF. For the CDR3, the DNA is TGTACCAGCAGCTTGTGGGGGGACAATGAGCAGTTCTTC. The chain links TRBV5-8 to TRBJ2-1; the D gene is possibly TRBD2 (6 bases). The CDR3 contains 13 residues. Germline CDR1 reads SGHTS; CDR2 reads YDEGEE.

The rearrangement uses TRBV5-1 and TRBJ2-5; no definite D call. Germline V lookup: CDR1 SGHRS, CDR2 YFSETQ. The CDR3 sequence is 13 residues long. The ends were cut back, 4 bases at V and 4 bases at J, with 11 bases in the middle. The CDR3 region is CASSAQISETQYF. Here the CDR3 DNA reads TGCGCCAGCAGCGCCCAAATTTCAGAGACCCAGTACTTC.

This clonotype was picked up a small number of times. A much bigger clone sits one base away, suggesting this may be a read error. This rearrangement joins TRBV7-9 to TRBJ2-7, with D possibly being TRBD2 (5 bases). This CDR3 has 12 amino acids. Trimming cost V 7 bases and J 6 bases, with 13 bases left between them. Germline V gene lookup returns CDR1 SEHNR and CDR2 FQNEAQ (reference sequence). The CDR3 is CASNPLGVEQYF. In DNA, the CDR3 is TGTGCCAGCAACCCGCTCGGGGTCGAGCAGTACTTC.

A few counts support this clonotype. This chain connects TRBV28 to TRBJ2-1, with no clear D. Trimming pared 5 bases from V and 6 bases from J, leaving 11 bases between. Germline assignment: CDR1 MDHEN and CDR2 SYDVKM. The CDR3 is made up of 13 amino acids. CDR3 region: CASSLLVGNEQFF. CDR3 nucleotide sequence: TGTGCCAGCAGTCTTTTAGTGGGCAATGAGCAGTTCTTC.

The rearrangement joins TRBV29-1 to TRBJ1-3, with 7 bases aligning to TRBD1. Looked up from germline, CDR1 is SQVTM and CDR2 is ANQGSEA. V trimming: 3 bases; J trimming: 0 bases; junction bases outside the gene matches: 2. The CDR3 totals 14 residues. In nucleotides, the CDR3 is TGCAGCGTTGATCGGACAGGCTCTGGAAACACCATATATTTT. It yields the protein CSVDRTGSGNTIYF.

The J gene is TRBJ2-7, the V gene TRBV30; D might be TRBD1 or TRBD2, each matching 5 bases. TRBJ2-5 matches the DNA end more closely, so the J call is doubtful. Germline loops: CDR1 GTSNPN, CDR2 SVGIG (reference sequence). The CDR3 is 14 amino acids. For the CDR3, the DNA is TGTGCCTGGAGTGGAGAGTTTGGGGGAGAGACCCAGTACTTC. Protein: CAWSGEFGGETQYF.

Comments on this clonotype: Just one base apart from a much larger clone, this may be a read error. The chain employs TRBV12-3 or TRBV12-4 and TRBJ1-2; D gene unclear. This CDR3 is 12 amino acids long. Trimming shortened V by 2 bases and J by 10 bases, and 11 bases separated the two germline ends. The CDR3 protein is CASSLKETDYTF. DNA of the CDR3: TGTGCCAGCAGTTTAAAAGAGACGGACTACACCTTC.

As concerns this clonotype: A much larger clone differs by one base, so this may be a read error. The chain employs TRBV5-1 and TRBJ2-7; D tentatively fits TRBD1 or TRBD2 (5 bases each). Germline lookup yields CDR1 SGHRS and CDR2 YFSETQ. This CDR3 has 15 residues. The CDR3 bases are TGTGCCAGCAGCTTGGGGACGGGCTCCTACAATGAGCAGTACTTC. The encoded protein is CASSLGTGSYNEQYF.

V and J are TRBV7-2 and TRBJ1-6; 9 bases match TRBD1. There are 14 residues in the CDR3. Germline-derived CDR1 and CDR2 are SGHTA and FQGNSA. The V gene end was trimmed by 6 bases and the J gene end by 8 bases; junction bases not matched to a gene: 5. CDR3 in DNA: TGTGCCAGCAGACAGGGGGCTTGGGATTCACCCCTCCACTTT. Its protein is CASRQGAWDSPLHF. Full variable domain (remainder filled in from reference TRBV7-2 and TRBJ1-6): GAGVSQSPSNKVTEKGKDVELRCDPISGHTALYWYRQSLGQGLEFLIYFQGNSAPDKSGLPSDRFSAERTGGSVSTLTIQRTQQEDSAVYLCASRQGAWDSPLHFGNGTRLTVT.

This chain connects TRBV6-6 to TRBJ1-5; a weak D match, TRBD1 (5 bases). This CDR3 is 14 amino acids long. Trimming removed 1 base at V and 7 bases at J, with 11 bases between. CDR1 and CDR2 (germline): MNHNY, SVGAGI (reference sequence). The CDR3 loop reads CASSYYRQTQPQHF. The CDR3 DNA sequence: TGTGCCAGCAGTTACTACCGACAGACCCAGCCCCAGCATTTT.

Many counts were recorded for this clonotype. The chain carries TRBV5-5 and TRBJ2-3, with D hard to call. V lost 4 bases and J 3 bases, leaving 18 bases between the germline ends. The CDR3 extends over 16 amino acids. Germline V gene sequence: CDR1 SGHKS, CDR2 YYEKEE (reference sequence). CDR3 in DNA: TGTGCCAGCAGCAACAAAGTGCAAGGCCTAACAGATACGCAGTATTTT. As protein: CASSNKVQGLTDTQYF.

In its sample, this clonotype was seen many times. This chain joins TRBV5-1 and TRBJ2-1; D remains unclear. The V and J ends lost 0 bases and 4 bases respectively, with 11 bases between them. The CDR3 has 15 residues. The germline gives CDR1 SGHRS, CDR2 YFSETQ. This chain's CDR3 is CASSLVGPTYNEQFF. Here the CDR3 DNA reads TGCGCCAGCAGCTTGGTTGGACCAACTTACAATGAGCAGTTCTTC.

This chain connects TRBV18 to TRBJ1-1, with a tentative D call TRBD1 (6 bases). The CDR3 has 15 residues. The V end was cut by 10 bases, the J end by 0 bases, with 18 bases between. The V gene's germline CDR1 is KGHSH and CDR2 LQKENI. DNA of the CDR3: TGTGCCACCATCCTCTCGGGGGCATTGAACACTGAAGCTTTCTTT. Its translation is CATILSGALNTEAFF. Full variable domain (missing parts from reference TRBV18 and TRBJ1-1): NAGVMQNPRHLVRRRGQEARLRCSPMKGHSHVYWYRQLPEEGLKFMVYLQKENIIDESGMPKERFSAEFPKEGPSILRIQQVVRGDSAAYFCATILSGALNTEAFFGQGTRLTVV.

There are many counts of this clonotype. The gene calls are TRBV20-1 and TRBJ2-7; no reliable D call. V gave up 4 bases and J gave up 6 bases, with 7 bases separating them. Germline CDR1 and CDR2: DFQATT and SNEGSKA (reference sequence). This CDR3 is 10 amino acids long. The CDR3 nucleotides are TGCAGTGCTACTATCCGCGAGCAGTACTTC. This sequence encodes CSATIREQYF.

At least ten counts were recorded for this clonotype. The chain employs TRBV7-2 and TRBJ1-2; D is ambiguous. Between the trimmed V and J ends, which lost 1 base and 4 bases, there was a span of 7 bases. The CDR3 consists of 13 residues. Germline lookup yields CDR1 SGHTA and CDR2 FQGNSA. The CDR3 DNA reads TGTGCCAGCAGCTTAGTACCAGTCTATGGCTACACCTTC. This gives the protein CASSLVPVYGYTF.